This T cell receptor (beta chain) was recorded in a study of blood T cell repertoires in COVID-19. The CDR3 totals 17 residues. Germline-derived CDR1 and CDR2 are SGHNT and YYREEE (reference sequence). V was pared by 4 bases and J by 7 bases, with 14 bases of the junction left unmatched. Sequencing used immunoSEQ multiplex PCR; TCRdb keeps in-frame clones, though not all of them. The sample lists 120,000 or so clones; around 87% were seen once. The specimen was peripheral blood. The chain has TRBV5-4 and TRBJ1-6; 7 bases map to TRBD1. The TCR comes from a human donor in a cohort sampled during active COVID-19. Here the CDR3 reads CASSLESPGQRNSPLHF. DNA of the CDR3: TGTGCCAGCAGCCTAGAATCACCGGGACAGCGAAATTCACCCCTCCACTTT. The full variable domain, with the rest looked up from reference TRBV5-4 and TRBJ1-6, is ETGVTQSPTHLIKTRGQQVTLRCSSQSGHNTVSWYQQALGQGPQFIFQYYREEENGRGNFPPRFSGLQFPNYSSELNVNALELDDSALYLCASSLESPGQRNSPLHFGNGTRLTVT.